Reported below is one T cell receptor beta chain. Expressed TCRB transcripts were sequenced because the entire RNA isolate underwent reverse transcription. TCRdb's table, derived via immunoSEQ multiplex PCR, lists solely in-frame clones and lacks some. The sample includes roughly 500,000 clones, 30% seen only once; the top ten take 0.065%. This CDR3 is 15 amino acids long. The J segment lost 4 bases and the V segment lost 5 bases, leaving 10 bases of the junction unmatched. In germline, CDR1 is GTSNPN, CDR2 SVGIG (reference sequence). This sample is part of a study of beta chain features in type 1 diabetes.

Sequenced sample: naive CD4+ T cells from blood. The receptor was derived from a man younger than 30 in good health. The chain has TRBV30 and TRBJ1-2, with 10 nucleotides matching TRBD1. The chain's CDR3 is CAWHAPTGGGYGYTF. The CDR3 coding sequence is TGTGCCTGGCACGCCCCGACAGGGGGCGGCTATGGCTACACCTTC.